A single sample gave rise to the 26 T cell receptor beta chains below, sequenced in a study of T cell responses to AZD1222 COVID-19 vaccine. Measured with immunoSEQ multiplex PCR; TCRdb has only the in-frame clones, and not every one. The sample lists 110,000 to 150,000 clones; approximately 94% were seen once. Source: peripheral blood, taken on day 0 of AZD1222 vaccination. The receptor set was obtained from an adult in good health.

This clone was seen just once. The chain has TRBV7-8 and TRBJ2-4; D unresolved. Germline lookup yields CDR1 SGHVS and CDR2 FQNEAQ. Trimming removed 6 bases from V and 8 bases from J, with 14 bases in between. The CDR3 covers 13 residues. CDR3 in DNA: TGTGCCAGCAGTCGAGAAAGTACTTACATTCAGTACTTC. Translated: CASSRESTYIQYF.

This rearrangement joins TRBV5-1 to TRBJ1-2; 8 positions match TRBD1. This CDR3 comprises 15 residues. Germline V gives CDR1 SGHRS, CDR2 YFSETQ. Unmatched junction bases numbered 9, after V lost 4 bases and J lost 4 bases. The CDR3 spells CASSRPTGDIYGYTF. CDR3 bases: TGCGCCAGCAGCCGCCCGACAGGGGATATCTATGGCTACACCTTC.

The chain combines TRBV9 with TRBJ2-2; D gene uncertain. Germline V gene data show CDR1 as SGDLS and CDR2 as YYNGEE. With 4 bases removed from V and 1 base from J, the gap between germline ends came to 14 bases. The CDR3 loop spans 16 amino acids. Here the CDR3 DNA reads TGTGCCAGCAGCTCGAGCTGGCAGCGGAACACCGGGGAGCTGTTTTTT. Translation: CASSSSWQRNTGELFF.

This clone was counted a few times. V is TRBV19 and J is TRBJ1-2; D call uncertain. This CDR3 has 14 residues. V dropped 0 bases and J dropped 8 bases, with 13 bases sitting between them. Germline V lookup: CDR1 LNHDA, CDR2 SQIVND (reference sequence). The CDR3 protein is CASSIDLDVLGYTF. The CDR3 nucleotides read TGTGCCAGTAGTATAGACCTGGATGTATTGGGCTACACCTTC.

The V call is TRBV11-3, the J call TRBJ2-1; TRBD2 agrees at 11 bases. This CDR3 spans 16 amino acids. Germline lookup yields CDR1 SGHNT and CDR2 YENEEA. The V gene end was trimmed by 5 bases and the J gene end by 4 bases; junction bases not matched to a gene: 7. The CDR3 loop is CASSRRLAGPYNEQFF. The CDR3 bases are TGTGCCAGCAGCCGGAGACTAGCGGGGCCTTACAATGAGCAGTTCTTC.

This rearrangement joins TRBV3-1 (or the pseudogene TRBV3-2) to TRBJ1-1; D unresolved. CDR1 LGHDT and CDR2 YNNKEL come from the germline V gene (reference sequence). V lost 5 bases, J lost 4 bases, and 5 bases lay in between. The CDR3 spans 11 residues. DNA for the CDR3: TGTGCCAGCAGCGTTAGCACTGAAGCTTTCTTT. The encoded protein is CASSVSTEAFF.

The chain links TRBV13 to TRBJ1-2, with 8 bases lining up with TRBD1. Germline loops: CDR1 PRHDT, CDR2 FYEKMQ (reference sequence). This CDR3 contains 18 residues. V was clipped by 1 base and J by 8 bases; unmatched bases: 18. The CDR3 is CASSLEARWTGSDGGYTF. As DNA, the CDR3 is TGTGCCAGCAGCTTAGAGGCGCGGTGGACAGGGTCAGACGGCGGCTACACCTTC.

This clone was seen more than once but under ten times. The rearrangement links TRBV2 to TRBJ1-1; D is undetermined. With 7 bases removed from V and 3 bases from J, the gap between germline ends came to 12 bases. This CDR3 has 13 residues. Germline-derived CDR1 and CDR2 are SNHLY and FYNNEI. CDR3 nucleotides: TGTGCCAGCAAGGCCCAGGCGGACACTGAAGCTTTCTTT. Translation gives CASKAQADTEAFF.

This sequence joins TRBV28 and TRBJ2-3, with 7 bases fitting TRBD1. This CDR3 has 14 residues. Germline lookup yields CDR1 MDHEN and CDR2 SYDVKM. With V trimmed by 6 bases and J by 1 base, 4 bases remained unmatched. CDR3 DNA sequence: TGTGCCAGCAGGAGAGGGGGCCGCACAGATACGCAGTATTTT. It codes for CASRRGGRTDTQYF.

The rearrangement links TRBV3-1 (or the pseudogene TRBV3-2) to TRBJ1-6; D is undetermined. V shed 4 bases and J shed 10 bases, with 17 bases lying between them. Germline V gene sequence: CDR1 LGHDT, CDR2 YNNKEL (reference sequence). CDR3 length: 15 amino acids. The CDR3 nucleotides read TGTGCCAGCAGCCGGTCCCGCTCCTCTGACTCACCCCTCCACTTT. This encodes CASSRSRSSDSPLHF.

This clone has a single count. J is TRBJ1-1 and V is TRBV6-5; no firm D call. The germline V gene encodes CDR1 MNHEY and CDR2 SVGAGI. The germline V and J ends were trimmed by 10 bases and 2 bases, with 14 bases remaining between them. This CDR3 comprises 13 residues. CDR3 nucleotides: TGTGCCACCCGGGAAAGGTCCAACACTGAAGCTTTCTTT. It yields the protein CATRERSNTEAFF.

This chain joins TRBV15 and TRBJ1-1; D is perhaps TRBD1 (6 bases). V was shortened by 0 bases and J by 2 bases, with 7 bases between the two germline ends. CDR1 is LNHNV and CDR2 is YYDKDF in the germline V gene (reference sequence). CDR3 length equals 14 residues. CDR3 coding DNA: TGTGCCACCAGCAGAGACAGGGGTAACACTGAAGCTTTCTTT. Protein: CATSRDRGNTEAFF.

This clone was seen just once. The genes are TRBV7-9 and TRBJ1-2; the D is unclear. V shed 7 bases and J shed 5 bases, with 17 bases lying between them. Germline CDR1 and CDR2: SEHNR and FQNEAQ (reference sequence). The CDR3 has 14 residues. The CDR3: CASKPSGIGYGYTF. The DNA of the CDR3 is TGTGCCAGCAAGCCGAGTGGCATAGGGTATGGCTACACCTTC.

The chain combines TRBV14 with TRBJ2-3; D remains unclear. V was trimmed by 1 base and J by 9 bases, leaving 11 bases between them. CDR1 is SGHDN and CDR2 is FVKESK in the germline V gene. The CDR3 covers 13 residues. The CDR3 coding sequence is TGTGCCAGCAGCCAAGTGGCCGGGCCGACGCAGTATTTT. Amino acids: CASSQVAGPTQYF.

The chain links TRBV6-1 to TRBJ1-2; TRBD1 agrees at 11 bases. Germline V gene sequence: CDR1 MNHNS, CDR2 SASEGT. Trimming cost V 2 bases and J 3 bases; bases outside gene matches: 5. The CDR3 runs 16 residues. The CDR3 spells CASSEWGQGGDYGYTF. The CDR3 DNA reads TGTGCCAGCAGTGAATGGGGACAGGGGGGAGACTATGGCTACACCTTC.

The J gene is TRBJ2-7, the V gene TRBV14, with unresolved D. Trimming removed 3 bases at V and 8 bases at J, with 11 bases between. This CDR3 comprises 12 residues. The germline CDR1 and CDR2 sequences are SGHDN and FVKESK. The CDR3 sequence is CASSHPSSQQYF. CDR3 nucleotides: TGTGCCAGCAGCCATCCTTCGAGCCAGCAGTACTTC.

The chain couples TRBV6-5 to TRBJ1-6; TRBD1 is a possible D gene (5 bases). Trimming shortened V by 0 bases and J by 2 bases, and 8 bases separated the two germline ends. Germline V lookup: CDR1 MNHEY, CDR2 SVGAGI. The CDR3 loop spans 16 amino acids. As DNA, the CDR3 is TGTGCCAGCAGTTACTCGATGGGGCCCTATAATTCACCCCTCCACTTT. Protein: CASSYSMGPYNSPLHF.

This clone was seen a handful of times. The chain has TRBV12-3 or TRBV12-4 and TRBJ1-1, with D tentatively TRBD1 (5 bases). Trimming took 3 bases from V and 1 from J, leaving 6 bases between them. The CDR3 length is 13 residues. The chain's CDR3 is CASSFTGNTEAFF. The CDR3 DNA is TGTGCCAGCAGTTTCACAGGGAACACTGAAGCTTTCTTT.

This clone was counted only a few times. This sequence joins TRBV7-2 and TRBJ1-4; 10 nucleotides line up with TRBD1. This CDR3 has 14 amino acids. Trimming removed 5 bases from V and 7 bases from J; junction bases left unmatched: 4. CDR1 is SGHTA, CDR2 FQGNSA, per germline. The CDR3 bases are TGTGCCAGCAGCGCGGACAGGGGGGCTGAAAAACTGTTTTTT. It encodes CASSADRGAEKLFF.

This chain links TRBV4-1 with TRBJ2-7, with 13 bases aligning to TRBD2. The CDR3 loop spans 18 amino acids. With V trimmed by 0 bases and J by 4 bases, 9 bases remained unmatched. Germline V CDR1 and CDR2: MGHRA, YSYEKL. CDR3 nucleotides: TGCGCCAGCAGCCAAGAGAGGGGGACTAGCGGGGCTGCTTACGAGCAGTACTTC. It is translated as CASSQERGTSGAAYEQYF.

In its sample, this clone was seen once. The chain recombines TRBV6-5 with TRBJ1-6; D perhaps matches TRBD1 (6 bases). This CDR3 has 14 residues. V was pared by 2 bases and J by 9 bases, with 11 bases between. Germline-derived CDR1 and CDR2 are MNHEY and SVGAGI. CDR3 sequence: CASSYTRGGSPLHF. In DNA form, the CDR3 reads TGTGCCAGCAGTTACACCAGGGGAGGTTCACCCCTCCACTTT.

The chain carries TRBV7-2 and TRBJ1-1; D may be TRBD1 (6 bases). The V gene's germline CDR1 is SGHTA and CDR2 FQGNSA. V lost 6 bases and J 0 bases, leaving 17 bases between the germline ends. The CDR3 has 16 residues. The CDR3 loop reads CASSSGQINMNTEAFF. The CDR3 DNA reads TGTGCCAGCAGTTCAGGACAGATAAACATGAACACTGAAGCTTTCTTT. Complete variable domain (other parts from reference TRBV7-2 and TRBJ1-1): GAGVSQSPSNKVTEKGKDVELRCDPISGHTALYWYRQSLGQGLEFLIYFQGNSAPDKSGLPSDRFSAERTGGSVSTLTIQRTQQEDSAVYLCASSSGQINMNTEAFFGQGTRLTVV.

This clone was seen just once. The CDR3 DNA follows: TGTGCCAGTACAAGGAGATCGAACACCGGGGAGCTGTTTTTT. Residues: CASTRRSNTGELFF. The chain joins TRBV7-9 to TRBJ2-2; no clear D. CDR3 length: 14 amino acids. Germline values: CDR1 SEHNR, CDR2 FQNEAQ (reference sequence). Trimming left V 9 bases short and J 0 bases short, with 11 bases between.

In its sample, this clone was seen a few times. The chain couples TRBV19 to TRBJ2-1, with D maybe TRBD1 (5 bases). This CDR3 is 16 amino acids long. Trimming left V 3 bases short and J 2 bases short, with 14 bases between. Germline V lookup: CDR1 LNHDA, CDR2 SQIVND (reference sequence). The CDR3 nucleotides read TGTGCCAGTAGTATCGATAGGGGATTAGCCTACAATGAGCAGTTCTTC. Its protein product is CASSIDRGLAYNEQFF. Based on the CDR3 plus reference TRBV19 and TRBJ2-1, the full variable domain is DGGITQSPKYLFRKEGQNVTLSCEQNLNHDAMYWYRQDPGQGLRLIYYSQIVNDFQKGDIAEGYSVSREKKESFPLTVTSAQKNPTAFYLCASSIDRGLAYNEQFFGPGTRLTVL.

The chain couples TRBV5-1 to TRBJ2-7; 8 bases fit TRBD1. Per germline, CDR1 SGHRS and CDR2 YFSETQ. V shed 4 bases, J shed 6 bases, and the junction held 9 bases outside the gene matches. This CDR3 is 14 amino acids long. The CDR3 DNA reads TGCGCCAGCAGCGTCTACCAACAGGGGGTCGAGCAGTACTTC. Translated, it gives CASSVYQQGVEQYF.

The chain joins TRBV9 to TRBJ1-2, with D possibly matching TRBD1 (6 bases). Trimming removed 3 bases at V and 13 bases at J, with 16 bases between. Germline V lookup: CDR1 SGDLS, CDR2 YYNGEE. This CDR3 comprises 12 residues. DNA of the CDR3: TGTGCCAGCAGCGGATCAGGGGATCCATCCACCTTC. Encoded protein: CASSGSGDPSTF.